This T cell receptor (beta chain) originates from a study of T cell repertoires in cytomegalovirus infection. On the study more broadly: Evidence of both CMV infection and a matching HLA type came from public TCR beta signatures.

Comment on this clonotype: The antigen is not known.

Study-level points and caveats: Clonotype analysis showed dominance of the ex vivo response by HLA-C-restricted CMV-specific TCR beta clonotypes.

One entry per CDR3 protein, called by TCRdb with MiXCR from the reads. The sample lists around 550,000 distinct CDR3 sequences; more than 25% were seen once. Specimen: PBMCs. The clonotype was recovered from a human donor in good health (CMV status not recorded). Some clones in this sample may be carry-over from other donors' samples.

Here the CDR3 DNA reads TGTGCCAGCAGTCAGCCGGGACAGGTCTACGAGCAGTACGTC. As protein: CASSQPGQVYEQYV. The chain joins TRBV6-2 or TRBV6-3 to TRBJ2-7; 8 bases are a match to TRBD1. Trimming took 5 bases from V and 3 from J; bases not matched to a gene: 6. CDR3 length equals 14 residues. The V gene's germline CDR1 is MNHEY and CDR2 SVGEGT.